A selection of T cell receptor beta chains follows, all from one sample in a study of shared clonotypes between healthy human individuals. This table comes from immunoSEQ multiplex PCR, and its TCRdb copy is limited to in-frame clones, with some not included. This sample has hundreds of thousands of clones, with about 95% found just once. Material: naive CD8+ T cells sorted from blood. The receptors derive from a woman aged 25 to 45 in good health. Both conserved end residues are part of each CDR3. D genes are given only for firm matches. The listing skips clone size in some rows; elsewhere it reads once, few, many or a size class.

v_call	d_call	j_call	clone_size	cdr3_aa	cdr3_nt
TRBV19	NA	TRBJ1-4	NA	CASSVRQPTNEKLFF	TGTGCCAGTAGTGTACGACAGCCAACTAATGAAAAACTGTTTTTT
TRBV28	NA	TRBJ2-3	NA	CASSSPNTQYF	TGTGCCAGCAGTTCTCCTAATACGCAGTATTTT
TRBV15	NA	TRBJ2-2	NA	CATSRDRRVGELFF	TGTGCCACCAGCAGAGATCGAAGGGTCGGGGAGCTGTTTTTT
TRBV29-1	NA	TRBJ2-1	NA	CSVQSSYNEQFF	TGCAGCGTCCAGAGCTCCTACAATGAGCAGTTCTTC
TRBV29-1	NA	TRBJ1-1	once	CSGNSALNTEAFF	TGCAGCGGGAACAGCGCTTTGAACACTGAAGCTTTCTTT
TRBV4-1	TRBD2	TRBJ2-3	NA	CASSQDPSSGDTDTQYF	TGCGCCAGCAGCCAAGATCCCTCTAGCGGGGACACAGATACGCAGTATTTT
TRBV7-6	TRBD1	TRBJ2-7	NA	CASSLGVRGTGTYEQYF	TGTGCCAGCAGCTTAGGGGTAAGGGGGACAGGGACCTACGAGCAGTACTTC
TRBV28	TRBD1	TRBJ2-5	NA	CASSRWDRGPAETQYF	TGTGCCAGCAGTCGATGGGACAGGGGGCCGGCGGAGACCCAGTACTTC
TRBV2	NA	TRBJ2-7	NA	CASSVRDARTYEQYF	TGTGCCAGCAGTGTCAGGGACGCGCGGACCTACGAGCAGTACTTC
TRBV5-4	NA	TRBJ1-1	NA	CASSSDTREAFF	TGTGCCAGCAGCTCGGACACCCGTGAAGCTTTCTTT
TRBV19	NA	TRBJ1-5	once	CASSTVPGSYQPQHF	TGTGCCAGTAGCACCGTGCCGGGAAGTTACCAGCCCCAGCATTTT
TRBV5-6	NA	TRBJ1-1	NA	CASSDPRAAEAFF	TGTGCCAGCAGCGACCCCAGGGCCGCTGAAGCTTTCTTT
TRBV27	TRBD2	TRBJ2-7	NA	CASSLKGLAAYEQYF	TGTGCCAGCAGTTTAAAGGGACTAGCTGCGTACGAGCAGTACTTC
TRBV6-1	TRBD2	TRBJ2-1	NA	CASSMGGSSYNEQFF	TGTGCCAGCAGTATGGGAGGGAGCTCCTACAATGAGCAGTTCTTC
TRBV4-2	TRBD2	TRBJ2-3	NA	CASSQDLSGRPDTQYF	TGTGCCAGCAGCCAAGATCTTAGCGGGAGGCCAGATACGCAGTATTTT
TRBV2	TRBD2	TRBJ2-2	NA	CASSVGLASGELFF	TGTGCCAGCAGTGTGGGACTAGCGTCCGGGGAGCTGTTTTTT